This T cell receptor beta chain was found in a study of blood T cells in healthy people across ages. The second PCR ran about 6 to 12 cycles with a sample-barcoded 5' primer and J-beta primers. TCRdb processed the 5' RACE reads anew with MiXCR; each CDR3 protein has one entry. This table has about a million distinct CDR3 sequences, around two fifths appearing once. This clonotype was seen only a few times. The length of the CDR3 is 15 residues. V was clipped by 3 bases and J by 2 bases, with 11 bases between them. In germline, CDR1 is SGDLS, CDR2 YYNGEE. The sequence came from a man younger than 30 in good health. The rearrangement joins TRBV9 to TRBJ2-2, with a weak D call TRBD2 (5 bases). Sequencing used blood. This CDR3 reads CASSGGGVNTGELFF. As DNA, the CDR3 is TGTGCCAGCAGCGGAGGAGGTGTTAACACCGGGGAGCTGTTTTTT.